These 22 T cell receptor beta chains were sequenced from one sample in a study of blood T cell repertoires in COVID-19. The protocol was immunoSEQ multiplex PCR, while the TCRdb copy is restricted to in-frame clones and leaves out a portion. The sample consists of roughly 110,000 clones, 84% of them appearing once. Source material: peripheral blood. The receptors originated from a human donor in a cohort sampled during active COVID-19.

The V gene is TRBV19, the J gene TRBJ2-1, with D maybe TRBD1 (5 bases). Germline-derived CDR1 and CDR2 are LNHDA and SQIVND (reference sequence). V shed 6 bases and J shed 2 bases, with 20 bases lying between them. The CDR3 is 17 residues long. In DNA form, the CDR3 reads TGTGCCAGTAGGGGTTTGAGTCAGGGCTTTACCTACAATGAGCAGTTCTTC. This codes for CASRGLSQGFTYNEQFF. The whole variable domain, filled in from reference TRBV19 and TRBJ2-1, reads DGGITQSPKYLFRKEGQNVTLSCEQNLNHDAMYWYRQDPGQGLRLIYYSQIVNDFQKGDIAEGYSVSREKKESFPLTVTSAQKNPTAFYLCASRGLSQGFTYNEQFFGPGTRLTVL.

This clone was counted between two and nine times. The rearrangement links TRBV5-1 to TRBJ2-4, with 7 bases aligning to TRBD1. V shed 3 bases and J 4 bases; nucleotides not matched to a gene: 4. Per germline, CDR1 SGHRS and CDR2 YFSETQ. This CDR3 has 14 residues. This chain's CDR3 is CASSWGTDKNIQYF. The CDR3 DNA follows: TGCGCCAGCAGCTGGGGGACAGATAAAAACATTCAGTACTTC. The variable domain in full, with the rest retrieved from reference TRBV5-1 and TRBJ2-4, is KAGVTQTPRYLIKTRGQQVTLSCSPISGHRSVSWYQQTPGQGLQFLFEYFSETQRNKGNFPGRFSGRQFSNSRSEMNVSTLELGDSALYLCASSWGTDKNIQYFGAGTRLSVL.

This chain uses TRBV27 with TRBJ2-7, with D perhaps TRBD1 (6 bases). This CDR3 is built from 14 residues. The ends were cut back, 7 bases at V and 2 bases at J, with 15 bases in the middle. Germline V lookup: CDR1 MNHEY, CDR2 SMNVEV (reference sequence). The CDR3 region is CASTSRGNTYEQYF. CDR3 nucleotide sequence: TGTGCCAGCACTTCCAGGGGTAACACCTACGAGCAGTACTTC.

The chain couples TRBV18 to TRBJ2-3; D may be TRBD2 (5 bases). The V end was cut by 6 bases, the J end by 2 bases, with 15 bases between. The CDR3 length is 15 residues. Germline CDR1 and CDR2: KGHSH and LQKENI. The CDR3 region is CASSLSAPPTDTQYF. The CDR3 DNA is TGTGCCAGCTCTCTTAGCGCACCCCCCACAGATACGCAGTATTTT.

The V gene is TRBV18, the J gene TRBJ2-2; TRBD2 matches 11 bases. The CDR3 length is 16 residues. From germline, CDR1 is KGHSH and CDR2 LQKENI. After removal of 5 bases from V and 6 bases from J, the junction contained 8 bases not matched to a gene. CDR3: CASSATSGRSPGELFF. The CDR3 DNA is TGTGCCAGCTCAGCCACTAGCGGGAGATCCCCCGGGGAGCTGTTTTTT.

This clone came up a few times. This chain uses TRBV19 with TRBJ2-7; the D gene is possibly TRBD2 (6 bases). The germline gives CDR1 LNHDA, CDR2 SQIVND (reference sequence). The V end lost 5 bases, the J end lost 2 bases, and 13 bases lay between the germline ends. The CDR3 runs 14 residues. Here the CDR3 DNA reads TGTGCCAGTAGTCCCTCCGGGGGAACCTACGAGCAGTACTTC. This sequence encodes CASSPSGGTYEQYF. Supplemented by reference TRBV19 and TRBJ2-7, the full variable domain reads DGGITQSPKYLFRKEGQNVTLSCEQNLNHDAMYWYRQDPGQGLRLIYYSQIVNDFQKGDIAEGYSVSREKKESFPLTVTSAQKNPTAFYLCASSPSGGTYEQYFGPGTRLTVT.

This clone was seen only a few times. The rearrangement links TRBV19 to TRBJ1-1; 8 bases map to TRBD1. Germline values: CDR1 LNHDA, CDR2 SQIVND (reference sequence). The trim removed 3 bases at V and 5 bases at J, leaving 5 bases unmatched. There are 14 residues in the CDR3. The CDR3 spells CASSMWTGRTEAFF. The DNA of the CDR3 is TGTGCCAGTAGTATGTGGACAGGGAGGACTGAAGCTTTCTTT. The full variable domain, rest sourced from reference TRBV19 and TRBJ1-1, is DGGITQSPKYLFRKEGQNVTLSCEQNLNHDAMYWYRQDPGQGLRLIYYSQIVNDFQKGDIAEGYSVSREKKESFPLTVTSAQKNPTAFYLCASSMWTGRTEAFFGQGTRLTVV.

The chain uses TRBV6-5 and TRBJ2-2, with TRBD1 matching 8 bases. The junction had 4 bases not matched to a gene; V was cut back by 6 bases and J by 4 bases. The CDR3 length is 14 residues. CDR1 and CDR2 from the germline V gene are MNHEY and SVGAGI. CDR3 nucleotide sequence: TGTGCCAGCAGAGAGGACAGGGCCACCGGGGAGCTGTTTTTT. Its protein product is CASREDRATGELFF.

V is TRBV5-8 and J is TRBJ1-5, with TRBD1 as a possible D gene (5 bases). The germline gives CDR1 SGHTS, CDR2 YDEGEE. This CDR3 spans 17 amino acids. Trimming removed 4 bases at V and 7 bases at J, with 24 bases between. CDR3 DNA: TGTGCCAGCAGCCTGGAAGATGGCGGGGCGATGTGGCAGCCCCAGCATTTT. This encodes CASSLEDGGAMWQPQHF.

CDR3 loop: CASSETAFEFYGYTF. The CDR3 bases are TGTGCCAGCAGTGAAACAGCCTTCGAGTTCTATGGCTACACCTTC. The rearrangement links TRBV6-4 to TRBJ1-2; D is ambiguous. Looked up from germline, CDR1 is MRHNA and CDR2 is SNTAGT. CDR3 length: 15 amino acids. V lost 3 bases, J lost 4 bases, and 15 bases lay in between.

This clone is a singleton in its sample. The rearrangement uses TRBV7-2 and TRBJ1-3; D unresolved. This CDR3 has 16 residues. CDR1 SGHTA and CDR2 FQGNSA come from the germline V gene. Trimming took off 2 bases at V and 0 bases at J, with 11 bases between the two ends. The CDR3 reads CASSLNTALSGNTIYF. The CDR3 DNA reads TGTGCCAGCAGCTTAAACACCGCCCTCTCTGGAAACACCATATATTTT.

The chain is built from TRBV5-6 and TRBJ2-6, with 7 bases identical to TRBD2. V trimming: 0 bases; J trimming: 0 bases; junction bases outside the gene matches: 3. The CDR3 has 17 residues. Per germline, CDR1 SGHDT and CDR2 YYEEEE. The CDR3 here is CASSLAGGFSGANVLTF. DNA of the CDR3: TGTGCCAGCAGCTTGGCCGGGGGGTTCTCTGGGGCCAACGTCCTGACTTTC.

V usage is TRBV6-5 and J usage is TRBJ1-4; 12 positions agree with TRBD1. CDR3 length: 15 amino acids. V was clipped by 7 bases and J by 8 bases; unmatched bases: 8. Germline V gene lookup returns CDR1 MNHEY and CDR2 SVGAGI. The CDR3 nucleotides read TGTGCCAGCAAGACCGGGACAGGGGGCTTGGAAAAACTGTTTTTT. The encoded protein is CASKTGTGGLEKLFF.

The CDR3 reads CASSLNLEGVGNQPQHF. The CDR3 DNA sequence: TGTGCCAGCAGCTTAAATCTTGAGGGTGTTGGTAATCAGCCCCAGCATTTT. The rearrangement joins TRBV7-2 to TRBJ1-5, with D hard to call. Germline-derived CDR1 and CDR2 are SGHTA and FQGNSA. The CDR3 runs 17 residues. The ends were cut back, 2 bases at V and 4 bases at J, with 18 bases in the middle.

The chain uses TRBV3-1 (or the pseudogene TRBV3-2) and TRBJ2-1, with TRBD2 matching 7 bases. The CDR3 runs to 14 residues. Germline CDR1 LGHDT, CDR2 YNNKEL (reference sequence). The ends lost 4 bases at V and 6 bases at J; junction bases unmatched: 6. The CDR3 sequence: CASSLSGTPNEQFF. The CDR3 coding sequence is TGTGCCAGCAGCCTAAGCGGGACCCCCAATGAGCAGTTCTTC.

The CDR3 sequence is CASRPGTGNGYTF. In DNA, the CDR3 is TGCGCCAGCAGACCCGGGACAGGGAATGGCTACACCTTC. This chain connects TRBV5-1 to TRBJ1-2; 9 bases are a match to TRBD1. Germline loops: CDR1 SGHRS, CDR2 YFSETQ. V lost 5 bases and J lost 6; bases outside the gene matches: 5. This CDR3 region has 13 residues.

The V gene is TRBV3-1 (or the pseudogene TRBV3-2), the J gene TRBJ2-7, with D unclear. Trimming left V 0 bases short and J 7 bases short, with 16 bases between. Germline loops: CDR1 LGHDT, CDR2 YNNKEL (reference sequence). The CDR3 totals 15 residues. CDR3 loop: CASSQDYLGSGEQYF. The CDR3 region has the DNA TGTGCCAGCAGCCAAGATTACCTAGGTTCGGGTGAGCAGTACTTC.

The chain is built from TRBV7-3 and TRBJ2-2; possible D gene TRBD1, 6 bases. The CDR3 is 15 amino acids. Germline loops: CDR1 SGHTA, CDR2 FQGTGA. The V end was cut by 5 bases, the J end by 0 bases, with 10 bases between. The CDR3 protein is CASSPQGSNTGELFF. CDR3 in DNA: TGTGCCAGCAGCCCCCAGGGGTCGAACACCGGGGAGCTGTTTTTT.

The chain employs TRBV5-1 and TRBJ2-1; 13 bases line up with TRBD2. Germline assignment: CDR1 SGHRS and CDR2 YFSETQ. Trimming at V came to 6 bases and at J to 8 bases, leaving 11 bases not matched to a gene. The CDR3 extends over 16 amino acids. The CDR3 protein is CASNTGTSGMVDEQFF. The CDR3 nucleotides read TGCGCCAGCAACACCGGGACTAGCGGGATGGTGGATGAGCAGTTCTTC.

The rearrangement uses TRBV30 and TRBJ2-2; TRBD1 is a possible D gene (6 bases). This CDR3 has 20 amino acids. Trimming took 3 bases from V and 1 from J, leaving 27 bases between them. Germline lookup yields CDR1 GTSNPN and CDR2 SVGIG (reference sequence). The CDR3 DNA follows: TGTGCCTGGAGCTCTCCCTCAAAAGGGGTATGGACAGAGAACACCGGGGAGCTGTTTTTT. Amino acid sequence: CAWSSPSKGVWTENTGELFF. Full variable domain (remainder filled in from reference TRBV30 and TRBJ2-2): SQTIHQWPATLVQPVGSPLSLECTVEGTSNPNLYWYRQAAGRGLQLLFYSVGIGQISSEVPQNLSASRPQDRQFILSSKKLLLSDSGFYLCAWSSPSKGVWTENTGELFFGEGSRLTVL.

This clone was seen more than once but under ten times. V and J are TRBV9 and TRBJ2-2, with 9 bases lining up with TRBD2. CDR1 and CDR2 (germline): SGDLS, YYNGEE. V dropped 3 bases and J dropped 2; count of bases not matched to a gene: 8. The CDR3 length is 17 residues. The CDR3 DNA follows: TGTGCCAGCAGCGCGGGATTAGCGGGAGTTAACACCGGGGAGCTGTTTTTT. It codes for CASSAGLAGVNTGELFF. The full variable domain, with the rest looked up from reference TRBV9 and TRBJ2-2, is DSGVTQTPKHLITATGQRVTLRCSPRSGDLSVYWYQQSLDQGLQFLIQYYNGEERAKGNILERFSAQQFPDLHSELNLSSLELGDSALYFCASSAGLAGVNTGELFFGEGSRLTVL.

The V gene is TRBV11-2, the J gene TRBJ2-3; 10 nucleotides match TRBD2. Germline CDR1 SGHAT, CDR2 FQNNGV. The ends lost 5 bases at V and 14 bases at J; junction bases unmatched: 16. The CDR3 covers 15 residues. CDR3 nucleotide sequence: TGTGCCAGCAGCCCGGGGGGGCTAGCGGGAGTTGTGTCGTATTTT. Protein: CASSPGGLAGVVSYF.